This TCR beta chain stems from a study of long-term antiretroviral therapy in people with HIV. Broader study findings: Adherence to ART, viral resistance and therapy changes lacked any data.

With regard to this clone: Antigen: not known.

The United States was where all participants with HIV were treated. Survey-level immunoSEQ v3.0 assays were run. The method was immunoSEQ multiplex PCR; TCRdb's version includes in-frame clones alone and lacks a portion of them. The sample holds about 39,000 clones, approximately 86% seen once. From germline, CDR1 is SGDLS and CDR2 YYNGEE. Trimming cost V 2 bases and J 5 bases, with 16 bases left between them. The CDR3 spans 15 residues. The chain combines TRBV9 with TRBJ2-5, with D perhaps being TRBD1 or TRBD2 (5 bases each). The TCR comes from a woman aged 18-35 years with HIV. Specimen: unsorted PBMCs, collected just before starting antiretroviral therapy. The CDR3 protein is CASSVGQGPRETQYF. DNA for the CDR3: TGTGCCAGCAGCGTGGGGCAGGGACCGCGGGAGACCCAGTACTTC. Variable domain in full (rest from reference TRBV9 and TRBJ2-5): DSGVTQTPKHLITATGQRVTLRCSPRSGDLSVYWYQQSLDQGLQFLIQYYNGEERAKGNILERFSAQQFPDLHSELNLSSLELGDSALYFCASSVGQGPRETQYFGPGTRLLVL.